Listed below are T cell receptor beta chains from one sample, sequenced in a study of T cell repertoires in cytomegalovirus infection. These TCRs' antigens remain unknown. TCRdb independently ran MiXCR on the reads; one entry per CDR3 protein. The sample carries fewer than 130,000 distinct CDR3 sequences, roughly two fifths recorded once. The material sequenced was CD8+ T cells from cultured PBMCs, taken from culture after CMV antigen stimulation. These receptors were obtained from a human donor in good health (CMV status not recorded). Some clones in this sample may be carry-over from other donors' samples. The CDR3 runs from the conserved cysteine through the conserved F or W. The D gene is left open where the match is weak. Only part of the rows carry a size: once, few, many, or a class if the clone is expanded.

DNA	CDR3	size	J	D	V	length
TGTGCCAGCAGGATCTCCGGGACAGGGTTGGAGACCCAGTACTTC	CASRISGTGLETQYF	few	TRBJ2-5	TRBD1	TRBV12-3/TRBV12-4	15
TGTGCCAGCAGCACCCTCTCCGCCACTAGCGGGGGGGGAGTGGATGAGCAGTTCTTC	CASSTLSATSGGGVDEQFF	-	TRBJ2-1	TRBD2	TRBV6-1	19
TGTGCCAGCAGCGACGGTTTGAATGCCAAAAACATTCAGTACTTC	CASSDGLNAKNIQYF	few	TRBJ2-4	-	TRBV7-9	15
TGTGCCAGCAGCTTAGGGACAGCAGCCAACACCGGGGAGCTGTTTTTT	CASSLGTAANTGELFF	-	TRBJ2-2	-	TRBV7-9	16
TGTGCCAGCAGCTCCCTTAGTCTCGGGGATGAAGCTTTCTTT	CASSSLSLGDEAFF	few	TRBJ1-1	-	TRBV7-8	14
TGCAGCGTGAGGGACGCCATGGTCTACGAGCAGTACTTC	CSVRDAMVYEQYF	-	TRBJ2-7	-	TRBV29-1	13
TGTGCCAGCAGCTTAACCGGGACAGAAGTCAATCAGCCCCAGCATTTT	CASSLTGTEVNQPQHF	-	TRBJ1-5	TRBD1	TRBV7-3	16
TGTGCCAGCAGCTCGTTTGAGAATGAAAAACTGTTTTTT	CASSSFENEKLFF	few	TRBJ1-4	-	TRBV7-6	13
TGTGCCAGTAGTATGGGTCTTGCGGGGGCCACCACAGATACGCAGTATTTT	CASSMGLAGATTDTQYF	once	TRBJ2-3	-	TRBV19	17
TGTGCCAGCAGGCCCGGACAGAGTAACACTGAAGCTTTCTTT	CASRPGQSNTEAFF	few	TRBJ1-1	-	TRBV12-3/TRBV12-4	14
TGCAGTGCTTTTGTAGAGAGGGATACGCAGTATTTT	CSAFVERDTQYF	-	TRBJ2-3	-	TRBV20-1	12
TGTGCCAGCAGCTACTACCCGGGACAGAGCTACGAGCAGTACTTC	CASSYYPGQSYEQYF	many	TRBJ2-7	TRBD1	TRBV7-2	15
TGTGCCACCAGTGACCCTAGCGGTCCAAGGATCAATACGCAGTATTTT	CATSDPSGPRINTQYF	many	TRBJ2-3	TRBD2	TRBV24-1	16
TGCAGCGTTGAAGATTGGGCTAGCGGGGGTGGGGCAGATACGCAGTATTTT	CSVEDWASGGGADTQYF	-	TRBJ2-3	TRBD2	TRBV29-1	17
TGTGCCAGCAGTTTCCAGGGAACTAGCACAGATACGCAGTATTTT	CASSFQGTSTDTQYF	few	TRBJ2-3	-	TRBV12-3/TRBV12-4	15
TGCGCCAGCAGCGTATATACTAGGCTAGATACGCAGTATTTT	CASSVYTRLDTQYF	-	TRBJ2-3	-	TRBV4-1	14
TGTGCCATCAGTGTGTCATGGGGTGTGCGAACAGATACGCAGTATTTT	CAISVSWGVRTDTQYF	few	TRBJ2-3	-	TRBV10-3	16